Listed below are T cell receptor beta chains from one sample, sequenced in a study of T cells in Graves' hyperthyroidism and ophthalmopathy. Using its own MiXCR run on the multiplex PCR reads, TCRdb lists one record per CDR3 protein. The sample lists 400,000 to 500,000 distinct CDR3 sequences, roughly 14% seen once, with about 13% in the top ten. Sequenced material: blood. All receptors derive from a man aged 18 to 29 with Graves' ophthalmopathy. The CDR3 runs from the conserved cysteine through the conserved F or W. D genes are given only for firm matches. Clone size is shown for a subset of rows, as once, few, many or a class of expanded clone.

.	TRBV7-9	TRBD1	TRBJ2-3	CASSPVGGSTDTQYF	TGTGCCAGCAGCCCCGTAGGGGGCTCCACAGATACGCAGTATTTT
many	TRBV14	.	TRBJ2-7	CASSQDDSYEQYF	TGTGCCAGCAGCCAAGACGACTCCTACGAGCAGTACTTC
many	TRBV5-5	.	TRBJ2-7	CASSLGYTYEQYF	TGTGCCAGCAGCTTGGGATACACCTACGAGCAGTACTTC
many	TRBV3-1	.	TRBJ2-7	CASSRKHGSYEQYF	TGTGCCAGCAGCCGAAAGCACGGGAGCTACGAGCAGTACTTC
many	TRBV12-5	TRBD2	TRBJ2-3	CASGLGPGTSGSTDTQYF	TGTGCTAGTGGTTTAGGACCCGGGACTAGCGGGAGCACAGATACGCAGTATTTT
.	TRBV5-5	.	TRBJ2-1	CASSLNPPGAWDNEQFF	TGTGCCAGCAGCTTGAATCCCCCAGGGGCTTGGGACAATGAGCAGTTCTTC
many	TRBV10-3	.	TRBJ2-7	CAINQDSSIYEQYF	TGTGCCATCAACCAGGACAGCTCCATCTACGAGCAGTACTTC
many	TRBV30	.	TRBJ2-5	CAWSSTGETQYF	TGTGCCTGGAGTTCCACGGGCGAGACCCAGTACTTC
many	TRBV28	TRBD2	TRBJ2-6	CASSLRPGRGSGANVLTF	TGTGCCAGCAGTTTACGACCCGGGAGGGGCTCTGGGGCCAACGTCCTGACTTTC
many	TRBV7-3	TRBD1	TRBJ2-7	CASSLSGGAHYEQYF	TGTGCCAGCAGCTTATCAGGGGGCGCCCACTACGAGCAGTACTTC
few	TRBV19	TRBD1	TRBJ2-7	CASSPRDRGAYEQYF	TGTGCCAGTAGTCCCCGGGACAGGGGGGCCTACGAGCAGTACTTC
many	TRBV6-2/TRBV6-3	.	TRBJ2-1	CASSYQSSYNEQFF	TGTGCCAGCAGTTACCAAAGCTCCTACAATGAGCAGTTCTTC
many	TRBV6-1	TRBD2	TRBJ2-7	CASREGTSGSYEQYF	TGTGCCAGCAGAGAAGGGACTAGCGGGTCCTACGAGCAGTACTTC
many	TRBV9	TRBD2	TRBJ2-7	CASSAPSGGEQYF	TGTGCCAGCAGCGCGCCCTCGGGGGGCGAGCAGTACTTC
.	TRBV5-4	TRBD1	TRBJ2-7	CASSVRDRAEGEQYF	TGTGCCAGCAGCGTCCGGGACAGGGCAGAAGGTGAGCAGTACTTC
many	TRBV20-1	.	TRBJ1-3	CSAQTPQAGNTIYF	TGCAGTGCCCAGACACCGCAGGCTGGAAACACCATATATTTT
.	TRBV12-3/TRBV12-4	.	TRBJ2-2	CASTPFAGAGELFF	TGTGCCAGCACCCCTTTCGCCGGGGCCGGGGAGCTGTTTTTT
few	TRBV7-2	.	TRBJ2-1	CASSQHLGRNEQFF	TGTGCCAGCAGCCAACATCTGGGGCGCAATGAGCAGTTCTTC
many	TRBV20-1	.	TRBJ2-1	CSAKRGSYNEQFF	TGCAGTGCTAAGCGTGGGTCCTACAATGAGCAGTTCTTC
many	TRBV18	.	TRBJ1-2	CASSPGGPGDYGYTF	TGTGCCAGCTCACCAGGTGGACCTGGCGACTATGGCTACACCTTC
.	TRBV6-1	TRBD1	TRBJ2-6	CAIFQGAGANVLTF	TGTGCCATCTTCCAGGGGGCTGGGGCCAACGTCCTGACTTTC
many	TRBV12-3/TRBV12-4	TRBD1	TRBJ2-7	CASSPLLGRGWNEQYF	TGTGCCAGCAGTCCCCTCTTAGGCAGGGGGTGGAACGAGCAGTACTTC
.	TRBV19	.	TRBJ2-1	CASSGRSSTYEQFF	TGTGCCAGTAGTGGGCGGTCGTCTACCTACGAGCAGTTCTTC
.	TRBV4-1	TRBD2	TRBJ2-1	CASSRRGGVDGNEQFF	TGCGCCAGCAGCCGCCGCGGGGGGGTCGATGGGAATGAGCAGTTCTTC